The 32 T cell receptor beta chains listed next were all sequenced from one sample in a study of T cells after yellow fever vaccination. TCRdb redid the calling of the 5' RACE reads with MiXCR, one entry per CDR3 protein. The sample records a few hundred thousand distinct CDR3 sequences, around 5.3% being singletons. The sequences come from CD4+ T cells sorted from PBMCs, collected on the day of the yellow fever booster vaccination. All receptors come from a man aged 18-30 years who received the YFV17D yellow fever vaccine.

In its sample, this clonotype was seen many times. This chain joins TRBV28 and TRBJ2-2, with 7 bases matching TRBD1. The V and J ends lost 4 bases and 5 bases, in that order; junction bases with no gene match: 7. Germline lookup yields CDR1 MDHEN and CDR2 SYDVKM. The CDR3 runs to 15 residues. CDR3 bases: TGTGCCAGCAGTTCTACAGGGGAACGTACCGGGGAGCTGTTTTTT. Amino acid sequence: CASSSTGERTGELFF.

This clonotype was seen a few times. V gene TRBV4-1 combines with J gene TRBJ1-6, with 7 bases aligning to TRBD1. Trimming took 3 bases from V and 7 from J; bases not matched to a gene: 12. Germline lookup yields CDR1 MGHRA and CDR2 YSYEKL. The length of the CDR3 is 17 residues. The CDR3 spells CASSQGQPLMPNSPLHF. The CDR3 DNA sequence: TGCGCCAGCAGCCAGGGACAGCCTCTAATGCCGAATTCACCCCTCCACTTT.

This clonotype has a count of ten or more. The rearrangement uses TRBV20-1 and TRBJ2-3; the D gene is possibly TRBD2 (5 bases). Deletions cut 1 base from V and 4 bases from J, with 12 bases between. This CDR3 is built from 14 residues. Per the germline V gene, CDR1 is DFQATT and CDR2 is SNEGSKA (reference sequence). CDR3 loop: CSARVRGSPDTQYF. The CDR3 DNA reads TGCAGTGCTAGAGTCCGAGGGTCGCCAGATACGCAGTATTTT.

This clonotype was observed a handful of times. This chain joins TRBV28 and TRBJ1-5; 7 bases line up with TRBD1. Germline CDR1 reads MDHEN; CDR2 reads SYDVKM. The trim removed 7 bases at V and 3 bases at J, leaving 6 bases unmatched. The CDR3 is 14 residues long. The CDR3: CASTPGGFNQPQHF. The DNA of the CDR3 is TGTGCCAGCACGCCAGGGGGTTTCAATCAGCCCCAGCATTTT. The full variable domain, completed using reference TRBV28 and TRBJ1-5, is DVKVTQSSRYLVKRTGEKVFLECVQDMDHENMFWYRQDPGLGLRLIYFSYDVKMKEKGDIPEGYSVSREKKERFSLILESASTNQTSMYLCASTPGGFNQPQHFGDGTRLSIL.

The rearrangement joins TRBV3-1 to TRBJ1-2; TRBD1 might be the D (6 bases). The CDR3 sequence is 12 residues long. V was shortened by 8 bases and J by 8 bases, with 15 bases between the two germline ends. Germline V gene sequence: CDR1 LGHDT, CDR2 YNNKEL (reference sequence). CDR3 nucleotide sequence: TGTGCCAGCGAAGGGCGGAGGGGGGGCTACACCTTC. It codes for CASEGRRGGYTF.

This clonotype has only a few counts. V usage is TRBV27 and J usage is TRBJ1-1; D is unclear. The germline CDR1 and CDR2 sequences are MNHEY and SMNVEV (reference sequence). CDR3 length: 14 amino acids. The V gene lost 5 bases and the J gene lost 6 bases, with 16 bases spanning the gap. CDR3 DNA sequence: TGTGCCAGCAGTCCCTGGACCCCGGAGGCTGAAGCTTTCTTT. This codes for CASSPWTPEAEAFF.

This clonotype turned up a few times. The chain uses TRBV11-2 and TRBJ2-1; TRBD2 matches at 13 bases. The J segment lost 2 bases and the V segment lost 1 base, leaving 2 bases of the junction unmatched. The germline CDR1 and CDR2 sequences are SGHAT and FQNNGV. The CDR3 consists of 17 residues. The DNA of the CDR3 is TGTGCCAGCAGCTTAGTAGGGACTAGCGGGGCCTACAATGAGCAGTTCTTC. It specifies CASSLVGTSGAYNEQFF.

The J gene is TRBJ1-1, the V gene TRBV7-2; TRBD1 is a possible D gene (5 bases). Germline CDR1 SGHTA, CDR2 FQGNSA. V gave up 2 bases and J gave up 10 bases, with 17 bases separating them. CDR3 length: 14 residues. The DNA for the CDR3 is TGTGCCAGCAGCTTACAGGGCCTTAACGCAAGAGCTTTCTTT. As protein: CASSLQGLNARAFF.

V is TRBV6-6 and J is TRBJ1-1, with D uncertain. CDR1 and CDR2 (germline): MNHNY, SVGAGI (reference sequence). This CDR3 is 14 amino acids long. The V and J ends lost 0 bases and 1 base respectively, with 6 bases between them. As DNA, the CDR3 is TGTGCCAGCAGTTACTCTACATCGAACACTGAAGCTTTCTTT. Protein sequence: CASSYSTSNTEAFF.

The chain employs TRBV27 and TRBJ2-7, with D maybe TRBD1 (6 bases). Germline loops: CDR1 MNHEY, CDR2 SMNVEV (reference sequence). Trimming pared 6 bases from V and 2 bases from J, leaving 17 bases between. This CDR3 has 15 amino acids. This CDR3 reads CASRSNRDITYEQYF. DNA for the CDR3: TGTGCCAGCAGAAGTAACAGGGATATCACCTACGAGCAGTACTTC.

There are a few counts of this clonotype. The chain uses TRBV7-9 and TRBJ1-6; D unresolved. The germline V and J ends were trimmed by 5 bases and 9 bases, with 17 bases remaining between them. Germline V gives CDR1 SEHNR, CDR2 FQNEAQ (reference sequence). CDR3 length equals 15 residues. The CDR3 nucleotides read TGTGCCAGCAGCAACCGGGGTAGGCATCCTTCACCCCTCCACTTT. This sequence encodes CASSNRGRHPSPLHF.

There are a few counts of this clonotype. This rearrangement joins TRBV4-1 to TRBJ1-5; D might be TRBD1 (6 bases). Germline V gene data show CDR1 as MGHRA and CDR2 as YSYEKL. The CDR3 is made up of 16 amino acids. Trimming removed 5 bases at V and 3 bases at J, with 17 bases between. CDR3 sequence (DNA): TGCGCCAGCAGCTTGCGGGCTGACAGGCCCAATCAGCCCCAGCATTTT. It translates to CASSLRADRPNQPQHF.

Concerning this clonotype itself: It may be a read error: a sequence one base away is much more abundant. This chain links TRBV7-9 with TRBJ2-2, with no clear D. This CDR3 has 14 amino acids. The germline gives CDR1 SEHNR, CDR2 FQNEAQ (reference sequence). CDR3 region: CASSLGANTEELFF. In DNA form, the CDR3 reads TGTGCCAGCAGCTTAGGGGCTAACACCGAGGAGCTGTTTTTT.

This rearrangement joins TRBV4-1 to TRBJ1-5; the D is unclear. CDR1 MGHRA and CDR2 YSYEKL come from the germline V gene. This CDR3 is built from 15 residues. The V gene lost 6 bases and the J gene lost 0 bases, with 12 bases spanning the gap. The DNA of the CDR3 is TGCGCCAGCAGTCCTTTCGAGGGTAGCAATCAGCCCCAGCATTTT. It encodes CASSPFEGSNQPQHF.

Here the CDR3 DNA reads TGTGCCAGCAGTTACGGGTGGACCCGTAGGCATGAGCAGTTCTTC. This translates into CASSYGWTRRHEQFF. This chain links TRBV6-5 with TRBJ2-1, with D uncertain. The germline CDR1 and CDR2 sequences are MNHEY and SVGAGI. Deletions cut 2 bases from V and 8 bases from J, with 16 bases between. The CDR3 covers 15 residues.

This clonotype appeared many times. The chain's CDR3 is CASSVDGSGGAPDETQYF. The CDR3 bases are TGTGCCAGCAGCGTAGATGGTAGCGGGGGGGCACCCGATGAGACCCAGTACTTC. The chain links TRBV9 to TRBJ2-5; 11 bases line up with TRBD2. The V and J ends lost 0 bases and 5 bases, in that order; junction bases with no gene match: 12. CDR1 is SGDLS, CDR2 YYNGEE, per germline. The CDR3 spans 18 residues. The variable domain in full, completed from reference TRBV9 and TRBJ2-5, reads DSGVTQTPKHLITATGQRVTLRCSPRSGDLSVYWYQQSLDQGLQFLIQYYNGEERAKGNILERFSAQQFPDLHSELNLSSLELGDSALYFCASSVDGSGGAPDETQYFGPGTRLLVL.

This clonotype turned up a few times. CDR3 sequence (DNA): TGTGCCAGCAACCACAGGGGTACCGGGACCGGGGAGCTGTTTTTT. Translation: CASNHRGTGTGELFF. This sequence joins TRBV12-3 or TRBV12-4 and TRBJ2-2, with 7 bases matching TRBD1. This CDR3 is built from 15 residues. Germline trimming cut 7 bases from V and 5 bases from J; bases unmatched to any gene: 10.

The rearrangement joins TRBV6-6 to TRBJ2-3, with 10 bases aligning to TRBD1. Trimming removed 10 bases from V and 3 bases from J; junction bases left unmatched: 4. This CDR3 comprises 13 residues. Germline V gene data show CDR1 as MNHNY and CDR2 as SVGAGI (reference sequence). The CDR3 sequence: CATRTGGTDTQYF. CDR3 DNA: TGTGCCACCCGGACAGGGGGAACAGATACGCAGTATTTT.

Many counts were recorded for this clonotype. The J gene is TRBJ2-3, the V gene TRBV20-1; the D call may be TRBD1 or TRBD2 (5 bases each). Germline-derived CDR1 and CDR2 are DFQATT and SNEGSKA (reference sequence). Trimming pared 5 bases from V and 4 bases from J, leaving 19 bases between. The CDR3 is made up of 15 amino acids. CDR3 amino acids: CSAPPGTAIPDTQYF. The CDR3 DNA follows: TGCAGTGCTCCTCCTGGGACCGCAATCCCAGATACGCAGTATTTT.

V is TRBV7-6 and J is TRBJ1-1; D uncertain. Per germline, CDR1 SGHVS and CDR2 FNYEAQ. This CDR3 spans 13 amino acids. The V end lost 8 bases, the J end lost 3 bases, and 13 bases lay between the germline ends. Here the CDR3 reads CASGRVPDTEAFF. CDR3 nucleotides: TGTGCCAGCGGTAGGGTCCCGGACACTGAAGCTTTCTTT.

The rearrangement links TRBV3-1 to TRBJ2-7, with TRBD2 identical over 14 bases. Germline CDR1 is LGHDT and CDR2 is YNNKEL (reference sequence). CDR3 length equals 19 residues. V gave up 3 bases and J gave up 3 bases; unmatched junction bases: 13. This chain's CDR3 is CASSHRTSGGRKRDYEQYF. DNA of the CDR3: TGTGCCAGCAGCCATCGGACTAGCGGGGGGCGGAAAAGAGACTACGAGCAGTACTTC.

This clonotype has more than one count but fewer than ten. The chain carries TRBV20-1 and TRBJ1-6; a weak D match, TRBD1 (5 bases). There are 15 residues in the CDR3. V lost 0 bases and J lost 8, with 14 bases in between. Per germline, CDR1 DFQATT and CDR2 SNEGSKA (reference sequence). CDR3 bases: TGCAGTGCTAGAGATTGGCTTGGGGGGGATTCACCCCTCCACTTT. Residues: CSARDWLGGDSPLHF.

The chain couples TRBV6-6 to TRBJ2-1; 10 bases are shared with TRBD1. The V gene end was trimmed by 6 bases and the J gene end by 9 bases; junction bases not matched to a gene: 14. CDR3 length equals 16 residues. In germline, CDR1 is MNHNY, CDR2 SVGAGI (reference sequence). CDR3 sequence: CASSPWAGTGVREQFF. The CDR3 bases are TGTGCCAGCAGCCCCTGGGCCGGGACAGGGGTTCGTGAGCAGTTCTTC.

The chain carries TRBV6-5 and TRBJ2-7; D possibly corresponds to TRBD2 (5 bases). Germline-derived CDR1 and CDR2 are MNHEY and SVGAGI. Trimming pared 6 bases from V and 1 base from J, leaving 10 bases between. CDR3 length: 13 amino acids. This CDR3 is CASRTRGSYEQYF. The CDR3, as DNA: TGTGCCAGCAGAACACGGGGATCCTACGAGCAGTACTTC.

This clonotype was counted only a few times. The gene calls are TRBV10-3 and TRBJ1-6; D might be TRBD1 (6 bases). V was cut by 5 bases and J by 4 bases, with 15 bases left in between. The V gene's germline CDR1 is ENHRY and CDR2 SYGVKD. The CDR3 loop spans 16 amino acids. The DNA of the CDR3 is TGTGCCATCAGTAGTCGGGGGCCCTCGTATAATTCACCCCTCCACTTT. Amino acid sequence: CAISSRGPSYNSPLHF.

The V gene is TRBV28, the J gene TRBJ2-1; TRBD1 matches 10 bases. Germline assignment: CDR1 MDHEN and CDR2 SYDVKM. This CDR3 has 13 residues. Germline trimming cut 4 bases from V and 10 bases from J; bases unmatched to any gene: 4. The CDR3 loop reads CASSSEDRGEQFF. CDR3 coding DNA: TGTGCCAGCAGTTCCGAGGACAGGGGGGAGCAGTTCTTC. Full variable domain (outside the CDR3, taken from reference TRBV28 and TRBJ2-1): DVKVTQSSRYLVKRTGEKVFLECVQDMDHENMFWYRQDPGLGLRLIYFSYDVKMKEKGDIPEGYSVSREKKERFSLILESASTNQTSMYLCASSSEDRGEQFFGPGTRLTVL.

This chain joins TRBV24-1 and TRBJ1-5; D is unclear. The V gene lost 1 base and the J gene lost 4 bases, with 13 bases spanning the gap. The CDR3 has 16 residues. Germline V lookup: CDR1 KGHDR, CDR2 SFDVKD. CDR3 in amino acids: CATSDFGRRTNQPQHF. The CDR3 nucleotides are TGTGCCACCAGTGATTTTGGCCGTAGGACGAATCAGCCCCAGCATTTT.

This clonotype was detected only a few times. This sequence joins TRBV20-1 and TRBJ2-1; 9 nucleotides line up with TRBD1. Germline lookup yields CDR1 DFQATT and CDR2 SNEGSKA (reference sequence). The junction had 14 bases not matched to a gene; V was cut back by 6 bases and J by 8 bases. The CDR3 totals 15 residues. This CDR3 is CSAGRMDRGLHEQFF. In DNA form, the CDR3 reads TGCAGTGCCGGGCGTATGGACAGGGGTTTACATGAGCAGTTCTTC.

V usage is TRBV15 and J usage is TRBJ2-1; maybe TRBD2 (7 bases). Germline V gene lookup returns CDR1 LNHNV and CDR2 YYDKDF (reference sequence). V was trimmed by 0 bases and J by 8 bases, leaving 17 bases between them. The CDR3 loop spans 16 amino acids. The CDR3 region is CATSRDLLGGAYEQFF. In nucleotides, the CDR3 is TGTGCCACCAGCAGAGATTTGTTGGGGGGGGCCTATGAGCAGTTCTTC.

At least ten counts were recorded for this clonotype. V usage is TRBV6-2 or TRBV6-3 and J usage is TRBJ1-1; no reliable D call. The CDR3 length is 13 residues. The germline CDR1 and CDR2 sequences are MNHEY and SVGEGT. Trimming shortened V by 3 bases and J by 4 bases, and 9 bases separated the two germline ends. CDR3 amino acids: CASSYLYTTEAFF. The CDR3 DNA reads as TGTGCCAGCAGTTATCTATACACCACTGAAGCTTTCTTT.

This clonotype was observed a few times. This rearrangement joins TRBV11-2 to TRBJ2-7; 8 positions match TRBD1. Germline V gene sequence: CDR1 SGHAT, CDR2 FQNNGV. The length of the CDR3 is 14 residues. Germline trimming cut 1 base from V and 2 bases from J; bases unmatched to any gene: 1. The CDR3 here is CASSLVQGAYEQYV. The DNA for the CDR3 is TGTGCCAGCAGCTTAGTACAGGGGGCCTACGAGCAGTACGTC.

This chain connects TRBV15 to TRBJ1-5; unclear D gene. The germline V and J ends were trimmed by 1 base and 5 bases, with 15 bases remaining between them. CDR3 length: 16 residues. Germline lookup yields CDR1 LNHNV and CDR2 YYDKDF (reference sequence). CDR3 region: CATSRAGRAGYQPQHF. DNA of the CDR3: TGTGCCACCAGCAGAGCAGGTAGAGCGGGCTATCAGCCCCAGCATTTT.